Below are 32 T cell receptor beta chains sequenced from a single sample in a study of T cell responses to AZD1222 COVID-19 vaccine. Repertoires were generated with immunoSEQ multiplex PCR, while TCRdb's copy carries only in-frame clones and drops some. The sample holds roughly 120,000 clones; 91% are singletons and the top ten take over 2.5%. Here the sequenced sample was peripheral blood, taken on day 0 of AZD1222 vaccination. Receptors originate from an adult in good health.

The chain combines TRBV5-1 with TRBJ1-4; the D gene is possibly TRBD1 (6 bases). The germline V and J ends were trimmed by 1 base and 5 bases, with 12 bases remaining between them. In germline, CDR1 is SGHRS, CDR2 YFSETQ. There are 15 residues in the CDR3. The CDR3 region has the DNA TGCGCCAGCAGCTTGTTGACAGGAGGAAATGAAAAACTGTTTTTT. Its translation: CASSLLTGGNEKLFF. The full variable domain, with the rest looked up from reference TRBV5-1 and TRBJ1-4, is KAGVTQTPRYLIKTRGQQVTLSCSPISGHRSVSWYQQTPGQGLQFLFEYFSETQRNKGNFPGRFSGRQFSNSRSEMNVSTLELGDSALYLCASSLLTGGNEKLFFGSGTQLSVL.

The chain couples TRBV5-1 to TRBJ2-3, with D perhaps matching TRBD1 (5 bases). Germline assignment: CDR1 SGHRS and CDR2 YFSETQ. V lost 0 bases and J 0 bases, leaving 14 bases between the germline ends. This CDR3 has 17 amino acids. Here the CDR3 DNA reads TGCGCCAGCAGCTTGGGGCAGGGTTTAACGAGCACAGATACGCAGTATTTT. It encodes CASSLGQGLTSTDTQYF.

The chain couples TRBV5-1 to TRBJ2-4; D unclear. The CDR3 contains 14 residues. V lost 4 bases and J 2 bases, leaving 10 bases between the germline ends. Germline V gene lookup returns CDR1 SGHRS and CDR2 YFSETQ. CDR3 sequence: CASSPDTTKNIQYF. In DNA form, the CDR3 reads TGCGCCAGCAGCCCAGACACGACCAAAAACATTCAGTACTTC.

The chain uses TRBV7-2 and TRBJ2-1; D is undetermined. CDR1 SGHTA and CDR2 FQGNSA come from the germline V gene. This CDR3 contains 13 residues. With 3 bases removed from V and 5 bases from J, the gap between germline ends came to 8 bases. In nucleotides, the CDR3 is TGTGCCAGCAGCTTTAGGCCAGACAATGAGCAGTTCTTC. Amino acid sequence: CASSFRPDNEQFF.

This chain uses TRBV3-1 (or the pseudogene TRBV3-2) with TRBJ2-7; D call uncertain. V lost 2 bases and J lost 3, with 2 bases in between. The CDR3 is 11 residues long. Germline V gene sequence: CDR1 LGHDT, CDR2 YNNKEL (reference sequence). The CDR3 bases are TGTGCCAGCAGCCAACACTACGAGCAGTACTTC. It is translated as CASSQHYEQYF.

The chain joins TRBV6-5 to TRBJ2-3, with no clear D. CDR1 MNHEY and CDR2 SVGAGI come from the germline V gene. The length of the CDR3 is 12 residues. Trimming took off 8 bases at V and 2 bases at J, with 8 bases between the two ends. CDR3 nucleotides: TGTGCCAGCGGGTCCTCCACAGATACGCAGTATTTT. The encoded protein is CASGSSTDTQYF.

The chain carries TRBV5-6 and TRBJ1-1; no firm D call. CDR3 length equals 14 residues. With 3 bases removed from V and 5 bases from J, the gap between germline ends came to 14 bases. The V gene's germline CDR1 is SGHDT and CDR2 YYEEEE. CDR3 sequence (DNA): TGTGCCAGCAGCTCGGGCTACCCGGGGACTGAAGCTTTCTTT. This gives the protein CASSSGYPGTEAFF.

The gene calls are TRBV19 and TRBJ2-5; TRBD1 is a possible D gene (6 bases). Germline CDR1 is LNHDA and CDR2 is SQIVND (reference sequence). Trimming pared 3 bases from V and 5 bases from J, leaving 10 bases between. The CDR3 totals 13 residues. The CDR3 is CASSIAGVETQYF. DNA for the CDR3: TGTGCCAGTAGTATTGCAGGGGTGGAGACCCAGTACTTC.

V and J are TRBV6-5 and TRBJ2-3; D might be TRBD1 (6 bases). The CDR3 is 16 residues long. Germline-derived CDR1 and CDR2 are MNHEY and SVGAGI. Trimming cost V 2 bases and J 0 bases, with 12 bases left between them. DNA for the CDR3: TGTGCCAGCAGTTACCGAGGGGGATATAGCACAGATACGCAGTATTTT. It codes for CASSYRGGYSTDTQYF.

V is TRBV27 and J is TRBJ2-5; D might be TRBD1 or TRBD2, each matching 7 bases. The CDR3 extends over 15 amino acids. Germline CDR1 and CDR2: MNHEY and SMNVEV (reference sequence). V shed 4 bases and J shed 5 bases, with 17 bases lying between them. The CDR3 spells CASSWGGQRVETQYF. The DNA of the CDR3 is TGTGCCAGCAGTTGGGGGGGACAGCGCGTGGAGACCCAGTACTTC.

This chain links TRBV9 with TRBJ2-7, with 8 bases lining up with TRBD2. The length of the CDR3 is 14 residues. Germline assignment: CDR1 SGDLS and CDR2 YYNGEE. J lost 3 bases, V lost 4 bases, and 6 bases had no gene match. CDR3 DNA sequence: TGTGCCAGCAGCTACAGCGGGAGCGGCTACGAGCAGTACTTC. As protein: CASSYSGSGYEQYF.

This clone was observed a few times. The V gene is TRBV7-3, the J gene TRBJ1-1, with TRBD1 identical over 9 bases. Per the germline V gene, CDR1 is SGHTA and CDR2 is FQGTGA. Losses at the gene ends were 2 bases for V and 6 bases for J; bases not matched to a gene: 7. This CDR3 comprises 15 residues. The DNA of the CDR3 is TGTGCCAGCAGCTTATCCGGGACAGGGATTTCTGAAGCTTTCTTT. Translation: CASSLSGTGISEAFF.

This clone was counted only a few times. The CDR3 protein is CASKEREGTYEQYF. CDR3 nucleotide sequence: TGTGCCAGCAAGGAGAGAGAGGGGACCTACGAGCAGTACTTC. V usage is TRBV21-1 and J usage is TRBJ2-7. TRBV21-1 constitutes a pseudogene. This CDR3 comprises 14 residues.

The rearrangement uses TRBV5-4 and TRBJ1-1; no reliable D call. This CDR3 region has 14 residues. CDR1 SGHNT and CDR2 YYREEE come from the germline V gene (reference sequence). The germline V and J ends were trimmed by 2 bases and 5 bases, with 13 bases remaining between them. The CDR3 nucleotides are TGTGCCAGCAGCTTTGGGCCCTCGGGGACTGAAGCTTTCTTT. It specifies CASSFGPSGTEAFF.

V gene TRBV7-7 combines with J gene TRBJ2-3, with 8 nucleotides matching TRBD2. The junction had 3 bases not matched to a gene; V was cut back by 2 bases and J by 2 bases. Germline values: CDR1 SSHAT, CDR2 FNYEAQ (reference sequence). The CDR3 loop spans 15 amino acids. DNA of the CDR3: TGTGCCAGCAGCTTAAGCGGGAGACCCACAGATACGCAGTATTTT. Protein product: CASSLSGRPTDTQYF.

The chain carries TRBV19 and TRBJ2-1; unclear D gene. CDR1 is LNHDA and CDR2 is SQIVND in the germline V gene (reference sequence). Trimming stripped 6 bases from V and 2 bases from J, with 11 bases between. The CDR3 runs 14 residues. The CDR3 region is CASRPNIPYNEQFF. Here the CDR3 DNA reads TGTGCCAGTAGGCCAAATATACCCTACAATGAGCAGTTCTTC. Drawing the rest from reference TRBV19 and TRBJ2-1, the complete variable domain is DGGITQSPKYLFRKEGQNVTLSCEQNLNHDAMYWYRQDPGQGLRLIYYSQIVNDFQKGDIAEGYSVSREKKESFPLTVTSAQKNPTAFYLCASRPNIPYNEQFFGPGTRLTVL.

This sequence joins TRBV27 and TRBJ1-1; no clear D gene. The CDR3 covers 11 residues. From germline, CDR1 is MNHEY and CDR2 SMNVEV (reference sequence). Trimming shortened V by 3 bases and J by 5 bases, and 4 bases separated the two germline ends. CDR3 coding DNA: TGTGCCAGCAGTTTTGGGACTGAAGCTTTCTTT. It is translated as CASSFGTEAFF.

This clone is large within its sample. The chain carries TRBV23-1 and TRBJ1-4, with 9 bases aligning to TRBD1. TRBV23-1 is noted as an ORF with a role that remains uncertain. The CDR3 spans 16 residues. With 4 bases clipped from V and 8 bases from J, the junction kept 11 bases outside the gene matches. The CDR3 DNA sequence: TGCGCCAGCAGTCCTCCTGGGGGACAGGGAGGGGAAAAACTGTTTTTT. It translates to CASSPPGGQGGEKLFF.

The CDR3 nucleotides read TGTGCCAGCATGACCGGGACATACGGCTACACCTTC. It translates to CASMTGTYGYTF. V gene TRBV2 combines with J gene TRBJ1-2, with D tentatively TRBD1 (6 bases). Germline CDR1 is SNHLY and CDR2 is FYNNEI. Trimming cost V 7 bases and J 8 bases, with 14 bases left between them. The CDR3 consists of 12 residues.

The genes are TRBV30 and TRBJ2-1; D is uncertain. This CDR3 is built from 11 residues. Germline assignment: CDR1 GTSNPN and CDR2 SVGIG (reference sequence). V lost 2 bases, J lost 9 bases, and 8 bases lay in between. CDR3 nucleotide sequence: TGTGCCTGGAGTAGTACTCTTGAGCAGTTCTTC. Translating it yields CAWSSTLEQFF.

This clone occurred once. This chain joins TRBV3-1 (or the pseudogene TRBV3-2) and TRBJ2-3, with 7 bases that match TRBD2. Germline CDR1 and CDR2: LGHDT and YNNKEL (reference sequence). With 5 bases clipped from V and 1 base from J, the junction kept 0 bases outside the gene matches. The CDR3 is 13 amino acids. CDR3 loop: CASSTSGTDTQYF. In DNA form, the CDR3 reads TGTGCCAGCAGCACTAGCGGCACAGATACGCAGTATTTT.

The gene calls are TRBV6-1 and TRBJ2-7; 11 nucleotides align to TRBD2. After removal of 3 bases from V and 3 bases from J, the junction contained 7 bases not matched to a gene. CDR1 is MNHNS and CDR2 is SASEGT in the germline V gene. The CDR3 is made up of 16 amino acids. The CDR3 spells CASSEITSGSLYEQYF. The CDR3 DNA is TGTGCCAGCAGTGAGATTACTAGCGGGAGCCTCTACGAGCAGTACTTC.

The chain recombines TRBV2 with TRBJ1-4, with a tentative D call TRBD1 (6 bases). V lost 6 bases and J 7 bases, leaving 12 bases between the germline ends. The CDR3 has 13 amino acids. Germline-derived CDR1 and CDR2 are SNHLY and FYNNEI. The CDR3 DNA reads TGTGCCAGCAGCAGAGGACAGACTGAAAAACTGTTTTTT. This sequence encodes CASSRGQTEKLFF.

This clone was seen just once. The CDR3 sequence: CASSRWDSSYNSPLHF. The CDR3 bases are TGTGCCAGTAGTAGATGGGACAGCTCCTATAATTCACCCCTCCACTTT. V and J are TRBV19 and TRBJ1-6; TRBD1 matches at 7 bases. V gave up 4 bases and J gave up 0 bases; unmatched junction bases: 3. Per germline, CDR1 LNHDA and CDR2 SQIVND (reference sequence). This CDR3 spans 16 amino acids.

The CDR3 here is CASNPQGGNSPLHF. As DNA, the CDR3 is TGTGCCAGCAATCCACAGGGTGGGAATTCACCCCTCCACTTT. This chain uses TRBV2 with TRBJ1-6, with D perhaps TRBD1 (6 bases). The CDR3 is made up of 14 amino acids. Germline V gives CDR1 SNHLY, CDR2 FYNNEI. Trimming left V 7 bases short and J 7 bases short, with 14 bases between. Using reference TRBV2 and TRBJ1-6 for the parts outside the CDR3, the full variable domain is EPEVTQTPSHQVTQMGQEVILRCVPISNHLYFYWYRQILGQKVEFLVSFYNNEISEKSEIFDDQFSVERPDGSNFTLKIRSTKLEDSAMYFCASNPQGGNSPLHFGNGTRLTVT.

This clone was detected once. The chain employs TRBV6-5 and TRBJ2-1; D is unresolved. The ends were cut back, 8 bases at V and 0 bases at J, with 8 bases in the middle. Looked up from germline, CDR1 is MNHEY and CDR2 is SVGAGI. The CDR3 consists of 13 residues. CDR3 sequence reads: CASSPLSYNEQFF. The CDR3 region has the DNA TGTGCCAGCTCCCCCCTCTCCTACAATGAGCAGTTCTTC.

The chain joins TRBV4-2 to TRBJ2-1, with TRBD1 matching 9 bases. Germline values: CDR1 LGHNA, CDR2 YNFKEQ. CDR3 length: 17 amino acids. The J segment lost 8 bases and the V segment lost 0 bases, leaving 11 bases of the junction unmatched. The CDR3 bases are TGTGCCAGCAGCCAAGAAATCCCGGGACAGGGAAGCGATGAGCAGTTCTTC. This sequence encodes CASSQEIPGQGSDEQFF.

The rearrangement uses TRBV27 and TRBJ1-1; weak D call: TRBD1 (6 bases). V was trimmed by 5 bases and J by 1 base, leaving 8 bases between them. Germline V lookup: CDR1 MNHEY, CDR2 SMNVEV (reference sequence). The CDR3 has 13 residues. The CDR3 DNA follows: TGTGCCAGCAGTCTGACAGGGAACACTGAAGCTTTCTTT. It encodes CASSLTGNTEAFF.

The chain joins TRBV29-1 to TRBJ1-2, with D tentatively TRBD1 (5 bases). Germline CDR1 reads SQVTM; CDR2 reads ANQGSEA. This CDR3 is built from 11 residues. V was pared by 7 bases and J by 6 bases, with 12 bases between. This CDR3 reads CSADRINGYTF. As DNA, the CDR3 is TGCAGCGCCGACAGAATAAATGGCTACACCTTC.

The CDR3 DNA reads as TGTGCCAGCAGATACAGGCTTGCTGAAAAACTGTTTTTT. It codes for CASRYRLAEKLFF. The rearrangement joins TRBV6-5 to TRBJ1-4; weak D call: TRBD1 (5 bases). Germline CDR1 reads MNHEY; CDR2 reads SVGAGI. The CDR3 spans 13 residues. The ends were cut back, 6 bases at V and 7 bases at J, with 12 bases in the middle.

This chain uses TRBV2 with TRBJ2-7; 9 bases agree with TRBD2. Trimming took 5 bases from V and 3 from J; bases not matched to a gene: 5. The CDR3 is made up of 14 amino acids. CDR1 is SNHLY, CDR2 FYNNEI, per germline. The CDR3 protein is CASSPGLAHYEQYF. The CDR3 DNA reads TGTGCCAGCAGTCCGGGACTAGCCCACTACGAGCAGTACTTC.

The CDR3 DNA follows: TGCGCCAGCAGCCCCCTGAACAATGAGCAGTTCTTC. It specifies CASSPLNNEQFF. The chain combines TRBV5-1 with TRBJ2-1; D is unresolved. V was shortened by 4 bases and J by 5 bases, with 7 bases between the two germline ends. The CDR3 runs 12 residues. The germline V gene has CDR1 SGHRS and CDR2 YFSETQ.